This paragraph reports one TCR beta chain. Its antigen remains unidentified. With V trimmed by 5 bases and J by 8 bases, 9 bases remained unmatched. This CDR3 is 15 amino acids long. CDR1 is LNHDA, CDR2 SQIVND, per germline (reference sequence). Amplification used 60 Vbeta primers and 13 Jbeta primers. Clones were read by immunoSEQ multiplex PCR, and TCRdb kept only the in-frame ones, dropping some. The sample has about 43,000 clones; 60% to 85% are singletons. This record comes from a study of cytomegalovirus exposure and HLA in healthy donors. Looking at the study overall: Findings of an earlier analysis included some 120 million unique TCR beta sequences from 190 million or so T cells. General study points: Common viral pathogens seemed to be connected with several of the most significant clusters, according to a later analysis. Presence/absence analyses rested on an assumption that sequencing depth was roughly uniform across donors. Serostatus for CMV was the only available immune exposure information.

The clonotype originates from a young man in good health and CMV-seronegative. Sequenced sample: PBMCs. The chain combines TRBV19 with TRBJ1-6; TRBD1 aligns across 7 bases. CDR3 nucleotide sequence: TGTGCCAGTAGTCCCCCGACAGGGTTGGATTCACCCCTCCACTTT. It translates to CASSPPTGLDSPLHF. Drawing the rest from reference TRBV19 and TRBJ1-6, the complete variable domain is DGGITQSPKYLFRKEGQNVTLSCEQNLNHDAMYWYRQDPGQGLRLIYYSQIVNDFQKGDIAEGYSVSREKKESFPLTVTSAQKNPTAFYLCASSPPTGLDSPLHFGNGTRLTVT.